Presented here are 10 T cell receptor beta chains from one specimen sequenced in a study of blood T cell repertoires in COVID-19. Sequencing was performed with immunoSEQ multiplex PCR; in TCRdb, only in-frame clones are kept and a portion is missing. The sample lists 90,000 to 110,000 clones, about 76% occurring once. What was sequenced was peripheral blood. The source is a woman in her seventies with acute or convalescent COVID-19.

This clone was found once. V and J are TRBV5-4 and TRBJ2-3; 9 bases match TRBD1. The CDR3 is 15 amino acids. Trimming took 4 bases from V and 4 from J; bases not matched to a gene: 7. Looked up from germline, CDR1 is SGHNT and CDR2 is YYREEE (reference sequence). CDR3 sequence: CASSLRTGAADTQYF. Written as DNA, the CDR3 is TGTGCCAGCAGCCTGCGGACAGGGGCCGCAGATACGCAGTATTTT.

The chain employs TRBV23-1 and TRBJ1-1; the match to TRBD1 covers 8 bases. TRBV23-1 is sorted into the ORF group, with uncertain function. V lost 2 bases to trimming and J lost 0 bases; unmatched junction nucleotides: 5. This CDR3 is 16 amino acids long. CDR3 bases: TGCGCCAGCAGTCAACCGAACAGGGGGATGAACACTGAAGCTTTCTTT. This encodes CASSQPNRGMNTEAFF.

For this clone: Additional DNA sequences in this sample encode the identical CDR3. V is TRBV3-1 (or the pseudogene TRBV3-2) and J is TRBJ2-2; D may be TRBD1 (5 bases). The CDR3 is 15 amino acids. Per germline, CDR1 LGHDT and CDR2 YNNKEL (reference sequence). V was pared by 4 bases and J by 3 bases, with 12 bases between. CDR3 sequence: CASSPDTPYTGELFF. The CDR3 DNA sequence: TGTGCCAGCAGCCCGGACACCCCCTACACCGGGGAGCTGTTTTTT.

The CDR3, as DNA: TGTGCCAGCAGCTTGGGGCGGAGAGGAGAGACCCAGTACTTC. Its translation: CASSLGRRGETQYF. The J gene is TRBJ2-5, the V gene TRBV5-4, with D unresolved. The length of the CDR3 is 14 residues. Germline CDR1 reads SGHNT; CDR2 reads YYREEE (reference sequence). The germline V and J ends were trimmed by 0 bases and 4 bases, with 10 bases remaining between them.

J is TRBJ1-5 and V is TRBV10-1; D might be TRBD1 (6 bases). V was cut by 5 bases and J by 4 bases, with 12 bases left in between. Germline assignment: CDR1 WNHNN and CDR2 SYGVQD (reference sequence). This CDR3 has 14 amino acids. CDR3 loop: CASSQGKGNQPQHF. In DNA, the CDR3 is TGCGCCAGCAGTCAGGGGAAGGGGAATCAGCCCCAGCATTTT.

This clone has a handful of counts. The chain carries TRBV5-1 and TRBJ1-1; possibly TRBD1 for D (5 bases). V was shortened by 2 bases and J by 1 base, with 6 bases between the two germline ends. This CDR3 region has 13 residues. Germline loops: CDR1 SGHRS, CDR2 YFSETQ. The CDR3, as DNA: TGCGCCAGCAGCTTCGACAGGAACACTGAAGCTTTCTTT. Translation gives CASSFDRNTEAFF.

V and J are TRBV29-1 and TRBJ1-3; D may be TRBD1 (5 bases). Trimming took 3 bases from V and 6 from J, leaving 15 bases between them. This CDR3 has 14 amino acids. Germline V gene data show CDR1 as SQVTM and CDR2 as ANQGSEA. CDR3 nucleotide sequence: TGCAGCGTTGATGGGGGAGGTTTTTCAAACACCATATATTTT. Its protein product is CSVDGGGFSNTIYF.

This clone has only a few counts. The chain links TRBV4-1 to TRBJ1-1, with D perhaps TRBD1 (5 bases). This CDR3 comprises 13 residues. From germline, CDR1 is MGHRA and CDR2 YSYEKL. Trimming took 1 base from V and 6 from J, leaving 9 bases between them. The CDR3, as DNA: TGCGCCAGCAGCCAAGGGCAGGGCTCTGAAGCTTTCTTT. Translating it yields CASSQGQGSEAFF.

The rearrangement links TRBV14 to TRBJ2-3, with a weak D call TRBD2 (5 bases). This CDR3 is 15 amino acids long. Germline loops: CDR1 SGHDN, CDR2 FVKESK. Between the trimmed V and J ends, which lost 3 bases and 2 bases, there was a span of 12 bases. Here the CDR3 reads CASSQWSGVTDTQYF. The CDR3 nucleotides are TGTGCCAGCAGCCAGTGGTCCGGGGTCACAGATACGCAGTATTTT.

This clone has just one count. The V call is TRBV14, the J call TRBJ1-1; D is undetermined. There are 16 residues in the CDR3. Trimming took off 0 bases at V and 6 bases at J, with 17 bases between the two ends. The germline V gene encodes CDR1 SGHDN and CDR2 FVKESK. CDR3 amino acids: CASSQDLLSGGAEAFF. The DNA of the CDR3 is TGTGCCAGCAGCCAAGATCTGCTATCAGGTGGCGCTGAAGCTTTCTTT. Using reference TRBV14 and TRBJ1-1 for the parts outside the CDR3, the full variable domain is EAGVTQFPSHSVIEKGQTVTLRCDPISGHDNLYWYRRVMGKEIKFLLHFVKESKQDESGMPNNRFLAERTGGTYSTLKVQPAELEDSGVYFCASSQDLLSGGAEAFFGQGTRLTVV.